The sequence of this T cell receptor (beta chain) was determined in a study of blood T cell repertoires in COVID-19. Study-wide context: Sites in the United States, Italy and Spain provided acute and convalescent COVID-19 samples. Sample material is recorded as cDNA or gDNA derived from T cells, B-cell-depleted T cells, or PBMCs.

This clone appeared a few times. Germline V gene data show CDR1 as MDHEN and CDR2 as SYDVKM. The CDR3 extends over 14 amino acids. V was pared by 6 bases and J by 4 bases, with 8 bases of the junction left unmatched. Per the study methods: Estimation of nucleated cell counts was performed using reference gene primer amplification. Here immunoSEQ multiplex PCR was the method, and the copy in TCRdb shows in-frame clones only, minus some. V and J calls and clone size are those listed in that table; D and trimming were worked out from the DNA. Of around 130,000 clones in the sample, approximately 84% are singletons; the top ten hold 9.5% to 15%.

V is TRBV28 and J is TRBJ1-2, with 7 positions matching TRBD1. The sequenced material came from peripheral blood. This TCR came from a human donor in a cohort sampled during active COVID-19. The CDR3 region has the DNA TGTGCCAGCAGGCCGGGACAGCGCTTCTATGGCTACACCTTC. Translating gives CASRPGQRFYGYTF.